A single sample is the source of the 31 T cell receptor beta chains below, sequenced in a study of lymphopenia after photon versus proton radiotherapy. The method was immunoSEQ multiplex PCR; TCRdb's version includes in-frame clones alone and lacks a portion of them. The sample consists of approximately 21,000 clones, 85% of them appearing once. The sequencing used peripheral blood, collected from a patient treated with photon-based radiotherapy. Receptors originate from a man aged 55 to 70 with pancreatic cancer.

The rearrangement joins TRBV19 to TRBJ1-6, with TRBD1 matching over 10 bases. Germline V gene data show CDR1 as LNHDA and CDR2 as SQIVND (reference sequence). The CDR3 totals 15 residues. V was pared by 6 bases and J by 6 bases, with 5 bases of the junction left unmatched. CDR3: CASSRQGAVNSPLHF. The CDR3 DNA follows: TGTGCCAGTAGCAGACAGGGGGCGGTTAATTCACCCCTCCACTTT.

The chain joins TRBV15 to TRBJ1-1, with 9 bases identical to TRBD1. This CDR3 comprises 14 residues. Trimming removed 6 bases from V and 0 bases from J; junction bases left unmatched: 2. CDR1 and CDR2 from the germline V gene are LNHNV and YYDKDF (reference sequence). CDR3 residues: CATRQGAMNTEAFF. CDR3 DNA sequence: TGTGCCACCAGACAGGGGGCGATGAACACTGAAGCTTTCTTT.

The chain carries TRBV20-1 and TRBJ2-5; the D is unclear. Gene TRBJ2-7 matches the end of the DNA better, so the J call may be wrong. The CDR3 covers 11 residues. The germline gives CDR1 DFQATT, CDR2 SNEGSKA (reference sequence). CDR3 nucleotide sequence: TGCAGTGCTAGAGATTCATACGAGCAGTACTTC. Translated, it gives CSARDSYEQYF.

The chain employs TRBV6-1 and TRBJ1-1; D possibly corresponds to TRBD1 (5 bases). The CDR3 covers 17 residues. Per germline, CDR1 MNHNS and CDR2 SASEGT. With 4 bases removed from V and 7 bases from J, the gap between germline ends came to 25 bases. The CDR3 DNA reads TGTGCCAGCAGTGTAGCAGGGAGGACATTGGGTCACGTTGAAGCTTTCTTT. It translates to CASSVAGRTLGHVEAFF.

This clone was counted only a few times. The chain couples TRBV29-1 to TRBJ1-1; D possibly corresponds to TRBD1 (6 bases). The germline V and J ends were trimmed by 7 bases and 1 base, with 13 bases remaining between them. The germline V gene encodes CDR1 SQVTM and CDR2 ANQGSEA. The CDR3 runs to 13 residues. The CDR3 sequence: CSAGTLANTEAFF. CDR3 nucleotides: TGCAGCGCTGGGACATTAGCGAACACTGAAGCTTTCTTT.

This rearrangement joins TRBV7-2 to TRBJ2-7; weak D call: TRBD2 (5 bases). Trimming cost V 5 bases and J 7 bases, with 12 bases left between them. Germline V gene data show CDR1 as SGHTA and CDR2 as FQGNSA. This CDR3 spans 12 amino acids. Written as DNA, the CDR3 is TGTGCCAGCAGCGATGTGTGGAGGGAGCAGTACTTC. Translation gives CASSDVWREQYF.

The chain employs TRBV6-1 and TRBJ1-2; unclear D gene. Per the germline V gene, CDR1 is MNHNS and CDR2 is SASEGT. The CDR3 length is 15 residues. Between the trimmed V and J ends, which lost 2 bases and 4 bases, there was a span of 14 bases. This CDR3 reads CASSETWLESYGYTF. For the CDR3, the DNA is TGTGCCAGCAGTGAAACGTGGTTAGAGAGCTATGGCTACACCTTC.

The gene calls are TRBV18 and TRBJ2-7; the match to TRBD1 covers 9 bases. Per germline, CDR1 KGHSH and CDR2 LQKENI. Unmatched junction bases numbered 4, after V lost 3 bases and J lost 4 bases. The CDR3 spans 14 residues. The CDR3 loop is CASSPDRGKYEQYF. CDR3 nucleotides: TGTGCCAGCTCACCCGACAGGGGGAAATACGAGCAGTACTTC.

The genes are TRBV2 and TRBJ1-1; no definite D call. This CDR3 has 11 residues. CDR1 is SNHLY, CDR2 FYNNEI, per germline. V dropped 6 bases and J dropped 7 bases, with 9 bases sitting between them. DNA of the CDR3: TGTGCCAGCAGCTATGATGGTGAAGCTTTCTTT. Protein sequence: CASSYDGEAFF.

This clone has just a few counts. J is TRBJ2-7 and V is TRBV20-1; D unclear. CDR3 length equals 11 residues. CDR1 is DFQATT and CDR2 is SNEGSKA in the germline V gene (reference sequence). The V and J ends lost 7 bases and 0 bases respectively, with 7 bases between them. The CDR3 DNA is TGCAGTGTCAAAGCCTCCTACGAGCAGTACTTC. It translates to CSVKASYEQYF.

The chain couples TRBV30 to TRBJ1-6; D is ambiguous. CDR1 and CDR2 from the germline V gene are GTSNPN and SVGIG (reference sequence). V was shortened by 4 bases and J by 4 bases, with 8 bases between the two germline ends. The CDR3 totals 13 residues. CDR3 sequence reads: CAWKTEYNSPLHF. The DNA of the CDR3 is TGTGCCTGGAAAACCGAATATAATTCACCCCTCCACTTT.

The chain combines TRBV5-1 with TRBJ1-1, with 7 bases fitting TRBD1. The germline CDR1 and CDR2 sequences are SGHRS and YFSETQ. V gave up 7 bases and J gave up 4 bases; unmatched junction bases: 13. The CDR3 consists of 15 residues. CDR3 sequence (DNA): TGCGCCAGCGTCCGGGGAGGAGAGGGGGCCACTGAAGCTTTCTTT. Translated, it gives CASVRGGEGATEAFF.

This chain connects TRBV7-2 to TRBJ2-7; D may be TRBD2 (6 bases). CDR1 and CDR2 from the germline V gene are SGHTA and FQGNSA. The CDR3 consists of 13 residues. V dropped 5 bases and J dropped 3 bases, with 11 bases sitting between them. In DNA, the CDR3 is TGTGCCAGCAGCCGAACGACTAGCTACGAGCAGTACTTC. It translates to CASSRTTSYEQYF.

This clone is deemed large. This chain uses TRBV18 with TRBJ1-2; D may be TRBD1 (5 bases). V lost 3 bases and J 6 bases, leaving 14 bases between the germline ends. Germline V gene lookup returns CDR1 KGHSH and CDR2 LQKENI. There are 14 residues in the CDR3. The CDR3 region is CASSPGVGLHGYTF. CDR3 DNA: TGTGCCAGCTCACCGGGGGTAGGGCTCCATGGCTACACCTTC.

The chain has TRBV4-3 and TRBJ2-2, with D uncertain. Germline CDR1 reads LGHNA; CDR2 reads YSLEER. This CDR3 spans 13 amino acids. V dropped 1 base and J dropped 6 bases, with 6 bases sitting between them. The CDR3, as DNA: TGCGCCAGCAGCCAAGTTAGTCCCGGGGAGCTGTTTTTT. Its translation is CASSQVSPGELFF.

The V gene is TRBV2, the J gene TRBJ2-2, with D possibly being TRBD1 or TRBD2 (5 bases each). The CDR3 length is 16 residues. Trimming removed 5 bases from V and 4 bases from J, with 17 bases in between. Germline V gene lookup returns CDR1 SNHLY and CDR2 FYNNEI. The CDR3 DNA reads as TGTGCCAGCAGTCTCCGGGGCCGGTCGGTCACCGGGGAGCTGTTTTTT. Protein product: CASSLRGRSVTGELFF.

The chain is built from TRBV6-6 and TRBJ1-1; D not resolved. From germline, CDR1 is MNHNY and CDR2 SVGAGI (reference sequence). The CDR3 runs to 12 residues. The V and J ends lost 5 bases and 8 bases respectively, with 12 bases between them. The CDR3 here is CASSLTKTEAFF. In DNA, the CDR3 is TGTGCCAGCAGTCTGACGAAAACCGAAGCTTTCTTT.

The chain recombines TRBV11-1 with TRBJ1-2; D is possibly TRBD1 (6 bases). Germline V gene data show CDR1 as SGHAT and CDR2 as FQDESV (reference sequence). The CDR3 runs to 14 residues. Trimming took off 1 base at V and 8 bases at J, with 14 bases between the two ends. CDR3 DNA sequence: TGTGCCAGCAGCTTAGTCTTTTGGGACAACGGCTACACCTTC. Its protein product is CASSLVFWDNGYTF.

The chain links TRBV5-1 to TRBJ1-1; D perhaps matches TRBD1 (6 bases). The CDR3 runs to 14 residues. Germline CDR1 reads SGHRS; CDR2 reads YFSETQ. The germline V and J ends were trimmed by 0 bases and 6 bases, with 12 bases remaining between them. The DNA for the CDR3 is TGCGCCAGCAGCTTGGGGGGGCTCGGCGCTGAAGCTTTCTTT. Protein sequence: CASSLGGLGAEAFF.

This chain connects TRBV4-1 to TRBJ1-2; D unclear. The germline gives CDR1 MGHRA, CDR2 YSYEKL. The CDR3 is 16 amino acids. Trimming removed 0 bases at V and 8 bases at J, with 19 bases between. The DNA for the CDR3 is TGCGCCAGCAGCCAAGATTGGTTCAGCCCTCGCGGGGGCTACACCTTC. Translation gives CASSQDWFSPRGGYTF.

The count of this clone is one. CDR3 sequence: CASSPRQGAYEQYF. Written as DNA, the CDR3 is TGTGCCAGCAGCCCACGACAGGGGGCCTACGAGCAGTACTTC. This chain joins TRBV7-6 and TRBJ2-7; 9 bases are a match to TRBD1. With 5 bases clipped from V and 2 bases from J, the junction kept 4 bases outside the gene matches. Germline V gives CDR1 SGHVS, CDR2 FNYEAQ. The CDR3 spans 14 residues.

The rearrangement uses TRBV5-1 and TRBJ2-5; TRBD2 matches at 15 bases. This CDR3 is 16 amino acids long. Germline V CDR1 and CDR2: SGHRS, YFSETQ. The V and J ends lost 5 bases and 5 bases, in that order; junction bases with no gene match: 7. This CDR3 reads CASSSRGTSGGETQYF. CDR3 DNA sequence: TGCGCCAGCAGTAGCCGTGGGACTAGCGGGGGGGAGACCCAGTACTTC.

This rearrangement joins TRBV5-1 to TRBJ2-6; unclear D gene. V was cut by 0 bases and J by 0 bases, with 10 bases left in between. The germline CDR1 and CDR2 sequences are SGHRS and YFSETQ. The CDR3 covers 17 residues. CDR3 residues: CASSLAVANSGANVLTF. The CDR3, as DNA: TGCGCCAGCAGCTTGGCGGTAGCTAACTCTGGGGCCAACGTCCTGACTTTC.

The chain uses TRBV19 and TRBJ2-3, with D uncertain. In germline, CDR1 is LNHDA, CDR2 SQIVND (reference sequence). The CDR3 contains 14 residues. The V end was cut by 6 bases, the J end by 2 bases, with 12 bases between. CDR3 in DNA: TGTGCCAGTAGCTATAGCAGGCTCACAGATACGCAGTATTTT. This translates into CASSYSRLTDTQYF.

The rearrangement joins TRBV27 to TRBJ2-5; 11 bases align to TRBD2. Germline V gene lookup returns CDR1 MNHEY and CDR2 SMNVEV (reference sequence). The CDR3 has 16 residues. The J segment lost 2 bases and the V segment lost 3 bases, leaving 5 bases of the junction unmatched. The CDR3 nucleotides are TGTGCCAGCAGTTTTAATAGCGGGGGGGTACAAGAGACCCAGTACTTC. It specifies CASSFNSGGVQETQYF.

This chain joins TRBV30 and TRBJ2-1; no firm D call. This CDR3 has 13 amino acids. The germline V gene has CDR1 GTSNPN and CDR2 SVGIG (reference sequence). Trimming left V 1 base short and J 8 bases short, with 12 bases between. CDR3 DNA sequence: TGTGCCTGGAGTGGGTGGGGTCGTGATGAGCAGTTCTTC. The encoded protein is CAWSGWGRDEQFF.

The gene calls are TRBV6-5 and TRBJ2-2; D unclear. V was shortened by 2 bases and J by 6 bases, with 4 bases between the two germline ends. The length of the CDR3 is 12 residues. The germline CDR1 and CDR2 sequences are MNHEY and SVGAGI. The CDR3, as DNA: TGTGCCAGCAGTTACGCGCCCGGGGAGCTGTTTTTT. This sequence encodes CASSYAPGELFF.

The chain combines TRBV7-9 with TRBJ2-7, with D maybe TRBD1 (6 bases). The CDR3 has 12 residues. Trimming took 5 bases from V and 5 from J, leaving 10 bases between them. Germline V lookup: CDR1 SEHNR, CDR2 FQNEAQ (reference sequence). The chain's CDR3 is CASSATGNEQYF. DNA of the CDR3: TGTGCCAGCAGCGCGACAGGAAACGAGCAGTACTTC.

The chain has TRBV5-1 and TRBJ1-1; D not certain. Deletions cut 1 base from V and 5 bases from J, with 9 bases between. CDR1 is SGHRS, CDR2 YFSETQ, per germline. This CDR3 comprises 13 residues. This CDR3 reads CASSLMRETEAFF. In DNA, the CDR3 is TGCGCCAGCAGCTTGATGAGGGAAACTGAAGCTTTCTTT.

The rearrangement uses TRBV11-2 and TRBJ2-7; maybe TRBD1 (6 bases). Trimming left V 4 bases short and J 3 bases short, with 10 bases between. Germline CDR1 SGHAT, CDR2 FQNNGV. This CDR3 contains 13 residues. CDR3 nucleotide sequence: TGTGCCAGCAGCTGGGGCAGGGGCTACGAGCAGTACTTC. This codes for CASSWGRGYEQYF.

J is TRBJ1-3 and V is TRBV5-6; D possibly corresponds to TRBD1 (5 bases). CDR3 length: 14 amino acids. CDR1 is SGHDT, CDR2 YYEEEE, per germline. The V and J ends lost 0 bases and 8 bases respectively, with 12 bases between them. The CDR3 nucleotides are TGTGCCAGCAGCTTGGGAGACAGCGCTTACACCATATATTTT. Its protein product is CASSLGDSAYTIYF.